A single T cell receptor beta chain is shown here with its context. This sample was taken from a study of T cell changes during pregnancy in multiple sclerosis. Some clones are missing from TCRdb's copy, which holds only in-frame ones; the method was immunoSEQ multiplex PCR. Of some 17,000 clones listed, almost 85% are singletons. Deletions cut 1 base from V and 5 bases from J, with 11 bases between. Germline CDR1 SQVTM, CDR2 ANQGSEA. This CDR3 has 13 residues. The material sequenced was CD8+ T cells from peripheral blood mononuclear cells, taken in the third trimester of pregnancy. This chain uses TRBV29-1 with TRBJ1-1; D gene unclear. The receptor was derived from a female donor in good health, enrolled as a control in a pregnancy study. CDR3: CSVEGALRTEAFF. CDR3 nucleotide sequence: TGCAGCGTTGAAGGGGCTCTACGGACTGAAGCTTTCTTT.